The 11 T cell receptor beta chains below all came from one sample that was sequenced in a study of vaccination and CD4 T cells after COVID-19. The assay that was used to sequence DNA from cultured CD4+ T cells was the Oncomine TCR Beta short-read assay. TCRdb recomputed calls from the PCR reads with MiXCR, one row per CDR3 protein. Of 9,700 or so distinct CDR3 sequences in the sample, about a third are singletons; the top ten hold less than 40%. No antigens are known for them. Treatment here: 10-day PBMC culture with coronavirus spike peptide pools or control peptides (ViraFEST assay). Investigators obtained the unexposed donor's CD4+ T cells before the COVID-19 pandemic (2011-2018). The specimen was CD4+ T cells from blood, cultured in vitro. These receptors were collected from a human donor in good health.

The rearrangement uses TRBV5-4 and TRBJ2-5; no clear D gene. The CDR3 has 13 residues. Deletions cut 0 bases from V and 4 bases from J, with 7 bases between. Per the germline V gene, CDR1 is SGHNT and CDR2 is YYREEE (reference sequence). The CDR3 DNA reads as TGTGCCAGCAGCTTGGGCAGAATAGAGACCCAGTACTTC. It translates to CASSLGRIETQYF.

This CDR3 reads CASSLTGVRTGELFF. The CDR3 DNA follows: TGTGCCAGCAGCTTAACGGGGGTGCGGACCGGGGAGCTGTTTTTT. The chain employs TRBV6-2 or TRBV6-3 and TRBJ2-2; the D gene is possibly TRBD2 (6 bases). Trimming removed 6 bases at V and 5 bases at J, with 16 bases between. The V gene's germline CDR1 is MNHEY and CDR2 SVGEGT. The CDR3 totals 15 residues.

The V gene is TRBV21-1, the J gene TRBJ2-7. TRBV21-1 constitutes a pseudogene. The length of the CDR3 is 10 residues. CDR3 nucleotides: TGTGCCAGCACAAGTTACGAGCAGTACTTC. Its protein is CASTSYEQYF.

The chain couples TRBV10-1 to TRBJ2-1, with D tentatively TRBD1 (5 bases). This CDR3 comprises 13 residues. CDR1 is WNHNN and CDR2 is SYGVQD in the germline V gene (reference sequence). Trimming cost V 0 bases and J 6 bases, with 6 bases left between them. CDR3 region: CASSESGLNEQFF. The CDR3 region has the DNA TGCGCCAGCAGTGAGTCGGGGCTCAATGAGCAGTTCTTC.

This clonotype was seen a handful of times. V is TRBV7-3 and J is TRBJ1-2, with D possibly being TRBD1 (5 bases). The CDR3 totals 15 residues. Germline V CDR1 and CDR2: SGHTA, FQGTGA. The V end lost 5 bases, the J end lost 8 bases, and 21 bases lay between the germline ends. Here the CDR3 DNA reads TGTGCCAGCAGCCCCAACCGGGACCACCACCAAGGCTACACCTTC. Protein sequence: CASSPNRDHHQGYTF.

This clonotype was recorded a few times. The V call is TRBV6-1, the J call TRBJ1-2; D gene unclear. The CDR3 is made up of 13 amino acids. Germline V gives CDR1 MNHNS, CDR2 SASEGT. V was pared by 6 bases and J by 1 base, with 9 bases between. CDR3 sequence: CASSIDLNYGYTF. In nucleotides, the CDR3 is TGTGCCAGCAGCATAGATCTTAACTATGGCTACACCTTC.

This clonotype turned up a few times. The CDR3 loop is CATSDGDTNQPQHF. CDR3 coding DNA: TGTGCCACCAGTGATGGGGACACTAATCAGCCCCAGCATTTT. The chain carries TRBV24-1 and TRBJ1-5, with TRBD1 as a possible D gene (6 bases). Per germline, CDR1 KGHDR and CDR2 SFDVKD. V gave up 3 bases and J gave up 4 bases, with 9 bases separating them. This CDR3 is built from 14 residues.

CDR3 in amino acids: CASSRQGGQETQYF. CDR3 nucleotides: TGTGCCAGCAGCCGTCAGGGGGGCCAAGAGACCCAGTACTTC. The V call is TRBV7-3, the J call TRBJ2-5; D might be TRBD1 (7 bases). With 5 bases removed from V and 1 base from J, the gap between germline ends came to 11 bases. CDR3 length: 14 amino acids. The V gene's germline CDR1 is SGHTA and CDR2 FQGTGA. The full variable domain, completed using reference TRBV7-3 and TRBJ2-5, is GAGVSQTPSNKVTEKGKYVELRCDPISGHTALYWYRQSLGQGPEFLIYFQGTGAADDSGLPNDRFFAVRPEGSVSTLKIQRTERGDSAVYLCASSRQGGQETQYFGPGTRLLVL.

This chain's CDR3 is CASSHDRRNQPQHF. The CDR3, as DNA: TGCGCCAGCAGCCATGACAGGCGAAATCAGCCCCAGCATTTT. The chain couples TRBV4-1 to TRBJ1-5, with D possibly TRBD1 on 6 matching bases. The CDR3 totals 14 residues. Trimming removed 3 bases from V and 4 bases from J, with 10 bases in between. Germline CDR1 is MGHRA and CDR2 is YSYEKL.

This chain uses TRBV6-2 or TRBV6-3 with TRBJ1-5, with 7 bases fitting TRBD1. Germline lookup yields CDR1 MNHEY and CDR2 SVGEGT. The CDR3 consists of 13 residues. V was clipped by 7 bases and J by 5 bases; unmatched bases: 5. This CDR3 reads CASTPQGDQPQHF. CDR3 DNA sequence: TGTGCCAGCACTCCTCAGGGGGATCAGCCCCAGCATTTT.

This clonotype was counted a few times. This chain connects TRBV7-9 to TRBJ1-1; TRBD1 is a possible D gene (5 bases). CDR1 is SEHNR and CDR2 is FQNEAQ in the germline V gene (reference sequence). The CDR3 has 13 amino acids. Trimming took off 3 bases at V and 5 bases at J, with 10 bases between the two ends. CDR3 in amino acids: CASSFQGLTEAFF. The CDR3 DNA is TGTGCCAGCAGCTTTCAGGGTTTGACTGAAGCTTTCTTT.